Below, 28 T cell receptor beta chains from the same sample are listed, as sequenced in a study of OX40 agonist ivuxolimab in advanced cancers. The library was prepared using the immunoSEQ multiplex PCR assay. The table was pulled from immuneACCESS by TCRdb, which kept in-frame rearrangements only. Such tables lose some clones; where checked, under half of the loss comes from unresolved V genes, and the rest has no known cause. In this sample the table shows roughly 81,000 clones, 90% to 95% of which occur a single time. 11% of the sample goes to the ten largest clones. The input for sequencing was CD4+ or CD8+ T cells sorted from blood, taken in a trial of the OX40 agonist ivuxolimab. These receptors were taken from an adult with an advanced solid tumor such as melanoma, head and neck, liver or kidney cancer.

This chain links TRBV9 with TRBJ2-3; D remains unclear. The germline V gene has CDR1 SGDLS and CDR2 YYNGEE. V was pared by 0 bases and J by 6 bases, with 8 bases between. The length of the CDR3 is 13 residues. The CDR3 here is CASSVADLDTQYF. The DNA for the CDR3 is TGTGCCAGCAGCGTAGCTGACCTGGATACGCAGTATTTT.

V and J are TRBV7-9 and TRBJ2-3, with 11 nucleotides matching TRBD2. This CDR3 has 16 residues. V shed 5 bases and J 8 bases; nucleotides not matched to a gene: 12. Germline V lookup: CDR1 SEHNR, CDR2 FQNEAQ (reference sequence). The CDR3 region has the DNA TGTGCCAGCAGCCCCGGACTAGCGGGTCTATTAGCTACGCAGTATTTT. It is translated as CASSPGLAGLLATQYF.

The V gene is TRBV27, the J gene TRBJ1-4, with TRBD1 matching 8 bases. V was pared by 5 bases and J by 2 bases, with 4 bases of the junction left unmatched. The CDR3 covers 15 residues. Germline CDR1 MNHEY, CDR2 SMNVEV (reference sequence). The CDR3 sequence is CASSPRQGTNEKLFF. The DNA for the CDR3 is TGTGCCAGCAGTCCCCGACAGGGGACTAATGAAAAACTGTTTTTT.

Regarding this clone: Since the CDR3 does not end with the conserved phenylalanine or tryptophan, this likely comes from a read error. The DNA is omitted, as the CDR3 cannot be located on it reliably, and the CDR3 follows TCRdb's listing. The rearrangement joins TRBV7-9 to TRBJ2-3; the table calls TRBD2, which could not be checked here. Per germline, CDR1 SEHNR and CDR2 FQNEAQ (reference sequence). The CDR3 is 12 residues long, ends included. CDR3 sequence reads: CASSLDGYLGTS.

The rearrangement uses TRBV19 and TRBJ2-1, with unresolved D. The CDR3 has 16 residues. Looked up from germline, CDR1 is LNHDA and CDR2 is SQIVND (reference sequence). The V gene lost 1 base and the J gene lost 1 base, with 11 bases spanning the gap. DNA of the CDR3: TGTGCCAGTAGTATAGGTACGGGTTGGTCCTACAATGAGCAGTTCTTC. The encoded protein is CASSIGTGWSYNEQFF.

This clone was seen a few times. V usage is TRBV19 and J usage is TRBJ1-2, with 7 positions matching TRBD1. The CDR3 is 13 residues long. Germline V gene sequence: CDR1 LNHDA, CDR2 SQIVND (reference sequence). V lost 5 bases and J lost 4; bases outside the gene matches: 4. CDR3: CASSAGQTYGYTF. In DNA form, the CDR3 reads TGTGCCAGTAGTGCGGGACAGACCTATGGCTACACCTTC.

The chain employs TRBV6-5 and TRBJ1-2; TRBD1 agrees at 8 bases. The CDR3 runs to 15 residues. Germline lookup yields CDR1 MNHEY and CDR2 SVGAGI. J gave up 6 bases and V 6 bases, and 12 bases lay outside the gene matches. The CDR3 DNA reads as TGTGCCAGCAGAGAGACCCGACAGGGGCCGGATGGCTACACCTTC. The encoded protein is CASRETRQGPDGYTF.

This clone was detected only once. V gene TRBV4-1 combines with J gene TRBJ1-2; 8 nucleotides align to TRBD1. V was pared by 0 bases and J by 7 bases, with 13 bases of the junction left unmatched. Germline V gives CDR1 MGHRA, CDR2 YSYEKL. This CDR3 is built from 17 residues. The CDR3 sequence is CASSQDGVGQGEGGYTF. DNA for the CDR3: TGCGCCAGCAGCCAAGATGGTGTAGGACAGGGAGAAGGTGGCTACACCTTC.

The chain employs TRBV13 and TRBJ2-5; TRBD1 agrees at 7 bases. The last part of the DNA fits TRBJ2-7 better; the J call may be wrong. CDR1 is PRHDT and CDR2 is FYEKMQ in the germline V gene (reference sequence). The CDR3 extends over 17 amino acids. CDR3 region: CASSSRATGTDSYEQYF. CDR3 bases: TGTGCCAGCAGCTCCCGGGCTACCGGGACAGACTCCTACGAGCAGTACTTC.

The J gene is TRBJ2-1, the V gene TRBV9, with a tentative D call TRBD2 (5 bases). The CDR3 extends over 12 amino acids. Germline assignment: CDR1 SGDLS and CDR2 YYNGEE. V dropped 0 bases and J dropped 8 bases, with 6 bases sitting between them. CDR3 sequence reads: CASSVVEDEQFF. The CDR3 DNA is TGTGCCAGCAGCGTAGTGGAGGATGAGCAGTTCTTC.

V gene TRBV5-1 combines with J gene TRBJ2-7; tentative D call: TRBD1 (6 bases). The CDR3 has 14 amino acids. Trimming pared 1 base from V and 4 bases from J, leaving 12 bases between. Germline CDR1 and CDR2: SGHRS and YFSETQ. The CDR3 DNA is TGCGCCAGCAGCTTGACAGGGTCGACTTACGAGCAGTACTTC. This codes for CASSLTGSTYEQYF.

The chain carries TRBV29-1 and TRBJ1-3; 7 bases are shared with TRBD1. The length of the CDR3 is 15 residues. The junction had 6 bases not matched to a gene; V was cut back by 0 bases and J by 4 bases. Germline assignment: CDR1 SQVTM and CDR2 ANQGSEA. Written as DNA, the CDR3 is TGCAGCGTTGAAGAAGGAGGGGGCATCGGAAACACCATATATTTT. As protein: CSVEEGGGIGNTIYF.

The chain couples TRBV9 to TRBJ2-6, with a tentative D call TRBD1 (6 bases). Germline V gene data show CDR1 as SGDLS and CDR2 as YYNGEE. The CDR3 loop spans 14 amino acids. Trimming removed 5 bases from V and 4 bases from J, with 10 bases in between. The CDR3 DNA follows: TGTGCCAGCAGAAGGGGGTCCGGGGCCAACGTCCTGACTTTC. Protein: CASRRGSGANVLTF. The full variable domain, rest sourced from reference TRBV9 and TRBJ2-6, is DSGVTQTPKHLITATGQRVTLRCSPRSGDLSVYWYQQSLDQGLQFLIQYYNGEERAKGNILERFSAQQFPDLHSELNLSSLELGDSALYFCASRRGSGANVLTFGAGSRLTVL.

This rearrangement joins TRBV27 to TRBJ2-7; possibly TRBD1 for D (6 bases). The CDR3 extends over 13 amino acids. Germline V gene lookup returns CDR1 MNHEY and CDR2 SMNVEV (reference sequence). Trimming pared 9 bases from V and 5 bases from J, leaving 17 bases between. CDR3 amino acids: CARRQDAHHEQYF. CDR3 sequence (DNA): TGTGCCAGGAGACAGGACGCACACCACGAGCAGTACTTC.

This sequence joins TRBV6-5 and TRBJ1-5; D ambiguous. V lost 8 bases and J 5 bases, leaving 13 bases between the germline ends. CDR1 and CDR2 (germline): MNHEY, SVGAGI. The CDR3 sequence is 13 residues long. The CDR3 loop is CASGFSGYQPQHF. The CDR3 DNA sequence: TGTGCCAGCGGATTTTCCGGGTATCAGCCCCAGCATTTT.

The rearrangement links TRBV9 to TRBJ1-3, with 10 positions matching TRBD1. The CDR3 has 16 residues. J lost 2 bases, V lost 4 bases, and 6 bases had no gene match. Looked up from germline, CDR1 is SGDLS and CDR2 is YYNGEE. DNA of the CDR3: TGTGCCAGCAGCCCGATGGGGACAGGGGCTGGAAACACCATATATTTT. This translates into CASSPMGTGAGNTIYF.

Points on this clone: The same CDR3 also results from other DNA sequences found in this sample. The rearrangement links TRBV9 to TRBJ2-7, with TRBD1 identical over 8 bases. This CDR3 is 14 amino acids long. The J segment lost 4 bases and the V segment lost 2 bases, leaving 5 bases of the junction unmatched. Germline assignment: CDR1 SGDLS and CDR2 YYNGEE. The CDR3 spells CASSVGQGYYEQYF. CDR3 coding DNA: TGTGCCAGCAGCGTCGGACAGGGATATTACGAGCAGTACTTC.

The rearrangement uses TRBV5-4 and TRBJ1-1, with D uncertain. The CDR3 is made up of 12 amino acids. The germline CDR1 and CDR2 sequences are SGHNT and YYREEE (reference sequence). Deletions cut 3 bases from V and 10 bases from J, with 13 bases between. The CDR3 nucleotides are TGTGCCAGCAGCTGGGGTCCAGTAGGAGCTTTCTTT. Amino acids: CASSWGPVGAFF. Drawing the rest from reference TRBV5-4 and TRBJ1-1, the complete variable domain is ETGVTQSPTHLIKTRGQQVTLRCSSQSGHNTVSWYQQALGQGPQFIFQYYREEENGRGNFPPRFSGLQFPNYSSELNVNALELDDSALYLCASSWGPVGAFFGQGTRLTVV.

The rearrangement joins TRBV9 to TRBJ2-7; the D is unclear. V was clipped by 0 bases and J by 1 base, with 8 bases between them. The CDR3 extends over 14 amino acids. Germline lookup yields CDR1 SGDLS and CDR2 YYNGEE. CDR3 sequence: CASSVGRSSYEQYF. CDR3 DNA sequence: TGTGCCAGCAGCGTAGGCCGGTCTTCCTACGAGCAGTACTTC.

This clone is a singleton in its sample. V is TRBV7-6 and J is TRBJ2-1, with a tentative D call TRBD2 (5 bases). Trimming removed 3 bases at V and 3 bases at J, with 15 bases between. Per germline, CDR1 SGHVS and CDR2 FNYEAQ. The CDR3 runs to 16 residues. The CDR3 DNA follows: TGTGCCAGCAGCTTCGGTGGGAGTGAGGTCTACAATGAGCAGTTCTTC. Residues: CASSFGGSEVYNEQFF. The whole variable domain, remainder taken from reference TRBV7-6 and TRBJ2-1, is GAGVSQSPRYKVTKRGQDVALRCDPISGHVSLYWYRQALGQGPEFLTYFNYEAQQDKSGLPNDRFSAERPEGSISTLTIQRTEQRDSAMYRCASSFGGSEVYNEQFFGPGTRLTVL.

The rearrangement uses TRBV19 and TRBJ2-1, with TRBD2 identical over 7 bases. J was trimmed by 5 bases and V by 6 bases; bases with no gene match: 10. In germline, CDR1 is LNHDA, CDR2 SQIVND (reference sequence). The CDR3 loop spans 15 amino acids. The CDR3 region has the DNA TGTGCCAGTAGCGATGAACTTGCGGGAGACAATGAGCAGTTCTTC. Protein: CASSDELAGDNEQFF.

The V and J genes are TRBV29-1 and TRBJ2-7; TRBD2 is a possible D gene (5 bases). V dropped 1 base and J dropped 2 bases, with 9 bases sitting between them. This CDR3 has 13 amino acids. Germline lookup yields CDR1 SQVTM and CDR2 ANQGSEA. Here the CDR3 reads CSVEGTLAYEQYF. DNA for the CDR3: TGCAGCGTTGAAGGGACTCTTGCCTACGAGCAGTACTTC.

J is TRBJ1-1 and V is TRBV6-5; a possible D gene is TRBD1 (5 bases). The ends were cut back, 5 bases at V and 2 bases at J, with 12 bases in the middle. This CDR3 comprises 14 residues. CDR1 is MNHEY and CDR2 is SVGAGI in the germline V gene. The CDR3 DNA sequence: TGTGCCAGCAGTCATCGGGACTTCAACACTGAAGCTTTCTTT. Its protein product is CASSHRDFNTEAFF.

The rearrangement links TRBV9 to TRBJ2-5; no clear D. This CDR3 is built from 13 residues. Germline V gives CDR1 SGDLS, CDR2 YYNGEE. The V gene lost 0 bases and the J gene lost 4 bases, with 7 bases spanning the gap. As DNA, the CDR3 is TGTGCCAGCAGCGTAGCTTCCTCAGAGACCCAGTACTTC. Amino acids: CASSVASSETQYF. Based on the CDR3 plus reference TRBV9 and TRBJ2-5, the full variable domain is DSGVTQTPKHLITATGQRVTLRCSPRSGDLSVYWYQQSLDQGLQFLIQYYNGEERAKGNILERFSAQQFPDLHSELNLSSLELGDSALYFCASSVASSETQYFGPGTRLLVL.

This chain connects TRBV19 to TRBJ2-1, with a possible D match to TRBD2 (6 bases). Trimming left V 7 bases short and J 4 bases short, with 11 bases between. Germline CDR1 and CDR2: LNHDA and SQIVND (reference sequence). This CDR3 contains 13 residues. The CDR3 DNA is TGTGCCAGTAACAGCGGGTTGTACAATGAGCAGTTCTTC. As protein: CASNSGLYNEQFF.

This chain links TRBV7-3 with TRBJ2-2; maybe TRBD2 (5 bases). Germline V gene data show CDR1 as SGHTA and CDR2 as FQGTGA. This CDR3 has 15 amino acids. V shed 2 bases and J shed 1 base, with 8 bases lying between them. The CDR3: CASSLLLGNTGELFF. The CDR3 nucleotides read TGTGCCAGCAGCTTATTACTAGGGAACACCGGGGAGCTGTTTTTT.

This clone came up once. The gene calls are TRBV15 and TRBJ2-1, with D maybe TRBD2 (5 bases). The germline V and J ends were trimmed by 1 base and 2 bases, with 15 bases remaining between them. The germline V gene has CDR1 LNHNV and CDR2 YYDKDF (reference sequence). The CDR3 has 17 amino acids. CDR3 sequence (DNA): TGTGCCACCAGCAGAGCGGGAAGGACCAACGCCTACAATGAGCAGTTCTTC. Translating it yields CATSRAGRTNAYNEQFF.

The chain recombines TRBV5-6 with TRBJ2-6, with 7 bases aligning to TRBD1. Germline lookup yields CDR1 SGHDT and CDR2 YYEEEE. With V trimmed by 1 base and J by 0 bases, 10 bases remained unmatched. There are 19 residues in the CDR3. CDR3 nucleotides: TGTGCCAGCAGCTTGAACAGGGGAGAAGTCCCCTCTGGGGCCAACGTCCTGACTTTC. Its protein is CASSLNRGEVPSGANVLTF.